The TCR beta chain under discussion was sequenced for a study of naive and memory T cell subsets. Both TRBC1 and TRBC2 were covered by a beta constant-region primer of two equimolar oligonucleotides. TCRdb re-derived calls from the UMI-ligation and nested PCR reads in MiXCR, one entry per CDR3 protein. The profile shows about 85,000 distinct CDR3 sequences, under 15% of them singletons. This clonotype was seen only a few times. Germline V CDR1 and CDR2: MNHEY, SMNVEV (reference sequence). The CDR3 runs 15 residues. Trimming took off 4 bases at V and 6 bases at J, with 18 bases between the two ends. The clonotype comes from a human donor in good health. The sample taken for sequencing was central memory CD4+ T cells from blood. The chain recombines TRBV27 with TRBJ1-1; D may be TRBD1 (5 bases). The DNA for the CDR3 is TGTGCCAGCAGTTCCAGACAGAGTTTCGCCTCTGAAGCTTTCTTT. Translation: CASSSRQSFASEAFF.